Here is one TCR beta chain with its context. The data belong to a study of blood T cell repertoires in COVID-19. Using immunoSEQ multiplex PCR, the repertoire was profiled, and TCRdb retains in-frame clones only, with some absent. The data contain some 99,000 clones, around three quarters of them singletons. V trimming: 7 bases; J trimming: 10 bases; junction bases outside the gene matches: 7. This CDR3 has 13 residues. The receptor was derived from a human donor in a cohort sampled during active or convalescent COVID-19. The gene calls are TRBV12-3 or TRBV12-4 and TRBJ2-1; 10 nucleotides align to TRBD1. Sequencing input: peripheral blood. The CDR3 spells CASIGTGVSEQFF. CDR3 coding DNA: TGTGCCAGCATCGGGACAGGGGTGTCCGAGCAGTTCTTC.